This TCR beta chain emerged from a study of shared clonotypes between healthy human individuals. Study-level findings and limits: The donor pool, a small one, limited the genetic and exposure-history diversity represented.

The authors split each subset's genomic DNA evenly across several immunoSEQ plates. Methods used by the authors: Filtering of immunoSEQ junctional sequences could not match full-length read filtering. Repertoires were generated with immunoSEQ multiplex PCR, while TCRdb's copy carries only in-frame clones and drops some. The V and J calls and the clone size are those of that table, but D and trimming were determined from the DNA. The sample has about 2 million clones, approximately 95% seen once; the top ten hold 0.85% to 1.3%. Trimming cost V 1 base and J 0 bases, with 11 bases left between them. Germline CDR1 MNHEY, CDR2 SMNVEV (reference sequence). The CDR3 consists of 16 residues. CD45RO-negative, CCR7-selected cells formed the naive CD8 fraction, which excluded terminally differentiated effector memory CD45RA+ cells. All donors were healthy HIV-negative adults lacking recent acute infections or vaccinations.

With respect to this clone: Its antigen is unknown.

The receptor was derived from a man aged 18 to 30 in good health. The chain uses TRBV27 and TRBJ2-3, with D possibly being TRBD1 (6 bases). Sequenced material: naive CD8+ T cells sorted from blood. The CDR3 protein is CASSLLQGPSTDTQYF. CDR3 nucleotide sequence: TGTGCCAGCAGTTTATTACAGGGCCCTAGCACAGATACGCAGTATTTT.